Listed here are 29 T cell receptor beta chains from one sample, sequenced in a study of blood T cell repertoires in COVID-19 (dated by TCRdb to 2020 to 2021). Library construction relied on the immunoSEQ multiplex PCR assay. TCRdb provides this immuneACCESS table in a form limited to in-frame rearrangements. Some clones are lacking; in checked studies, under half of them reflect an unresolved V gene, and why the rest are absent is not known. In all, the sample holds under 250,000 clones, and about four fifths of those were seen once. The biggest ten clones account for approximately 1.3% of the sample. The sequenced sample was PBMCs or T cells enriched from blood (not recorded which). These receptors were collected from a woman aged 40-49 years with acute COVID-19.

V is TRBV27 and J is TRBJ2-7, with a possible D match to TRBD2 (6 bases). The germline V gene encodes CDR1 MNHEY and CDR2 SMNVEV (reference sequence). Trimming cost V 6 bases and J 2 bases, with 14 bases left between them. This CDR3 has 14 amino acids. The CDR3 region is CASSSRTIAYEQYF. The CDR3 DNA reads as TGTGCCAGCAGCAGCCGGACTATAGCCTACGAGCAGTACTTC.

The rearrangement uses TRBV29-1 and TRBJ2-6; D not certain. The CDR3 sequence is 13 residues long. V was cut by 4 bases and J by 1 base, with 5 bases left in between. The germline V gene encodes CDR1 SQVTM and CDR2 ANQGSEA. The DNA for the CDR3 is TGCAGCGTTGCGGGTTCTGGGGCCAACGTCCTGACTTTC. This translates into CSVAGSGANVLTF.

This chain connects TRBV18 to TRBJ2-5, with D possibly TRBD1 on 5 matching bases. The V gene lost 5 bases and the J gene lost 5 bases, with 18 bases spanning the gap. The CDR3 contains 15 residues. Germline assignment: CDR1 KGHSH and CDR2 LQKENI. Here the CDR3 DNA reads TGTGCCAGCTCATTCTCTGGGGCGAAATCGGAGACCCAGTACTTC. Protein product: CASSFSGAKSETQYF.

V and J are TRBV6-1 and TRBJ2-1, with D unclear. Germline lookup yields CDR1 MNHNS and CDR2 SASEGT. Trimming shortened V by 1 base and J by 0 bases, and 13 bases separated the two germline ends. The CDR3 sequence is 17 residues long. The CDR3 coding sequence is TGTGCCAGCAGTGAAGAGTCGTGGTCGAGCTCCTACAATGAGCAGTTCTTC. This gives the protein CASSEESWSSSYNEQFF.

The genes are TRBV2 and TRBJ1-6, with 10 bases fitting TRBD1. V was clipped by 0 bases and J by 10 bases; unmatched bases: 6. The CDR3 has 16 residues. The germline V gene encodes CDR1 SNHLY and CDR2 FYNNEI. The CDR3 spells CASSEAGGTGDSPLHF. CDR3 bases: TGTGCCAGCAGTGAAGCGGGCGGGACAGGGGACTCACCCCTCCACTTT.

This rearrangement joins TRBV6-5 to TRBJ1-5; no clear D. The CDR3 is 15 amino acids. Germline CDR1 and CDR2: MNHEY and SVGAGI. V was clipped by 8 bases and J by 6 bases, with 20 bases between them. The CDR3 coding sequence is TGTGCCAGCCTGGACCTCTCGGCCGGGAGTCAGCCCCAGCATTTT. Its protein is CASLDLSAGSQPQHF.

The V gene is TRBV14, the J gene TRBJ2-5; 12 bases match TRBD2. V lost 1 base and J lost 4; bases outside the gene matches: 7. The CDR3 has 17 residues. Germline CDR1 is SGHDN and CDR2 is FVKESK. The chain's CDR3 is CASSQGPLAGGPETQYF. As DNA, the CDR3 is TGTGCCAGCAGCCAAGGACCTCTAGCGGGAGGGCCAGAGACCCAGTACTTC.

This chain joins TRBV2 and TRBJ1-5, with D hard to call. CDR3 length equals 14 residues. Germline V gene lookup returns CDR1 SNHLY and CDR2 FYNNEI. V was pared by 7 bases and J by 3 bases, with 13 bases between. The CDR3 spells CASTWQASNQPQHF. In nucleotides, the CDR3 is TGTGCCAGCACTTGGCAGGCCTCCAATCAGCCCCAGCATTTT.

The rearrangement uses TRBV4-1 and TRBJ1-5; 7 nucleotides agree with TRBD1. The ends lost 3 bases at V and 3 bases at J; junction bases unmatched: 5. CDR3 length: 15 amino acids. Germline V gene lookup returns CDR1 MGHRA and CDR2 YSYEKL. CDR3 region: CASSHLQGFNQPQHF. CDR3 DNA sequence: TGCGCCAGCAGCCACCTACAGGGGTTCAATCAGCCCCAGCATTTT.

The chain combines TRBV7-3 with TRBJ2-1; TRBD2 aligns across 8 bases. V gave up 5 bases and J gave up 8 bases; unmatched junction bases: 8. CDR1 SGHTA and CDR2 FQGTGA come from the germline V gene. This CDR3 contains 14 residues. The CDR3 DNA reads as TGTGCCAGCAGCCCCGAACCTAGCGGGCATGAGCAGTTCTTC. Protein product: CASSPEPSGHEQFF.

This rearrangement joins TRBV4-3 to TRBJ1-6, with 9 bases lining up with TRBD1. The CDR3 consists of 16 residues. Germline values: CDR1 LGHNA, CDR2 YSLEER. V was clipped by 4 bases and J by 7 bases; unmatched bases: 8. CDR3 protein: CASSPDSTGGNSPLHF. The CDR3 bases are TGCGCCAGCAGCCCCGATTCGACAGGGGGGAATTCACCCCTCCACTTT.

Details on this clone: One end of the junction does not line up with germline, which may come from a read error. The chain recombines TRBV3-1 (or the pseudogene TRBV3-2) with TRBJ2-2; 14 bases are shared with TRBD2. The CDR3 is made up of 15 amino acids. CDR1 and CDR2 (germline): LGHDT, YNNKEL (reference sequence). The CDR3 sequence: CASSQTSGRAGELFF. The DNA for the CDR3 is TGTGCCAGCAGTCAGACTAGCGGGAGGGCCGGAGAGCTGTTTTTT.

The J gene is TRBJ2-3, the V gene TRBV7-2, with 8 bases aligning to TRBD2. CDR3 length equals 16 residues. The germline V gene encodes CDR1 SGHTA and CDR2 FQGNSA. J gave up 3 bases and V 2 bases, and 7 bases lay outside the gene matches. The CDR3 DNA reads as TGTGCCAGCAGCTTAAAGAGCGGGAGTGGTACAGATACGCAGTATTTT. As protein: CASSLKSGSGTDTQYF.

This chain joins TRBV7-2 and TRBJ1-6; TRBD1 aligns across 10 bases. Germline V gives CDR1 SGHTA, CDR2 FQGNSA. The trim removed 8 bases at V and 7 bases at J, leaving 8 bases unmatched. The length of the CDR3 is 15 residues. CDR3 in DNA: TGTGCCAGCGCCATAGGACAGGGGGTGAATTCACCCCTCCACTTT. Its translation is CASAIGQGVNSPLHF.

The CDR3 DNA is TGTGCCAGCAGTGAACAGGGAGAGACCCAGTACTTC. Encoded protein: CASSEQGETQYF. V usage is TRBV6-1 and J usage is TRBJ2-5; perhaps TRBD1 as D (5 bases). The CDR3 extends over 12 amino acids. V was pared by 2 bases and J by 4 bases, with 5 bases between. Germline V CDR1 and CDR2: MNHNS, SASEGT.

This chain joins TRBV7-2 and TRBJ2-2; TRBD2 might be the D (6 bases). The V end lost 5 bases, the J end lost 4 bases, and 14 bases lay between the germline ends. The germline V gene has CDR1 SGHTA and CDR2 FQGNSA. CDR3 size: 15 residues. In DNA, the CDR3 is TGTGCCAGCAGCGAACGCGGGGACTTCACCGGGGAGCTGTTTTTT. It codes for CASSERGDFTGELFF.

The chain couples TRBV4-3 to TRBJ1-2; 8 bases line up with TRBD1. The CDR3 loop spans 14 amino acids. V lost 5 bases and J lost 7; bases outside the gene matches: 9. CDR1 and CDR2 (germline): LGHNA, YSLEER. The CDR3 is CASSLDRVGFGYTF. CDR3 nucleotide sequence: TGCGCCAGCAGCTTGGACAGGGTTGGTTTTGGCTACACCTTC.

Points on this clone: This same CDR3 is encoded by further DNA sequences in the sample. CDR3: CASSLTGSGANVLTF. DNA for the CDR3: TGTGCCAGCAGCTTAACAGGGTCCGGGGCCAACGTCCTGACTTTC. This chain connects TRBV6-6 to TRBJ2-6; D might be TRBD1 (6 bases). Germline CDR1 is MNHNY and CDR2 is SVGAGI (reference sequence). This CDR3 has 15 amino acids. V lost 6 bases to trimming and J lost 4 bases, with 13 bases between them.

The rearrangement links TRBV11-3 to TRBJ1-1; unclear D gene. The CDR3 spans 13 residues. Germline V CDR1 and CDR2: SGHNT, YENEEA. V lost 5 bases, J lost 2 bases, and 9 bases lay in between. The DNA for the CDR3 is TGTGCCAGCAGCCTGTCCCTTAACACTGAAGCTTTCTTT. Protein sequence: CASSLSLNTEAFF. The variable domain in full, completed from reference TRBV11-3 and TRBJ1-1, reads EAGVVQSPRYKIIEKKQPVAFWCNPISGHNTLYWYLQNLGQGPELLIRYENEEAVDDSQLPKDRFSAERLKGVDSTLKIQPAELGDSAVYLCASSLSLNTEAFFGQGTRLTVV.

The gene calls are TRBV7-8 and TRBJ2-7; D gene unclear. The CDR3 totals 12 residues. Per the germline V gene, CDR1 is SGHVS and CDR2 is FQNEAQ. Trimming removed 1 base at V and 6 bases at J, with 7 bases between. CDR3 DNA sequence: TGTGCCAGCAGCTTAGAACCCAGCGAGCAGTACTTC. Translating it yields CASSLEPSEQYF.

CDR3 in DNA: TGTGCCAGCAGCTTGTCTCAGGGCATTCAGCCCCAGCATTTT. Translating gives CASSLSQGIQPQHF. The rearrangement joins TRBV5-6 to TRBJ1-5; D perhaps matches TRBD1 (5 bases). The CDR3 has 14 residues. Germline CDR1 is SGHDT and CDR2 is YYEEEE. V was trimmed by 1 base and J by 6 bases, leaving 11 bases between them.

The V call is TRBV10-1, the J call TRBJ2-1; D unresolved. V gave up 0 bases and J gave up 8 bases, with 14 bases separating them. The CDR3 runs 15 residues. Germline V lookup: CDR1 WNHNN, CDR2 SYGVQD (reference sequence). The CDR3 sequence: CASSESLAAQYEQFF. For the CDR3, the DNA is TGCGCCAGCAGTGAGTCATTAGCCGCGCAATATGAGCAGTTCTTC.

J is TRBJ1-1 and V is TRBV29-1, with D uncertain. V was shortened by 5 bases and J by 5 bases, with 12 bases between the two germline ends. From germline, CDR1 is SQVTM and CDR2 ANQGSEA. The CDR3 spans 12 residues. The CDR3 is CSVKKGVTEAFF. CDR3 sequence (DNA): TGCAGCGTTAAGAAAGGAGTGACTGAAGCTTTCTTT.

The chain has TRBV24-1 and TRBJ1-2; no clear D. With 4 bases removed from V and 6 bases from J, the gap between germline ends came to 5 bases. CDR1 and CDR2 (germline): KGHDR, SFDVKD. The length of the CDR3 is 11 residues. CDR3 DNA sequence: TGTGCCACCAGTGACCGTGATGGCTACACCTTC. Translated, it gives CATSDRDGYTF.

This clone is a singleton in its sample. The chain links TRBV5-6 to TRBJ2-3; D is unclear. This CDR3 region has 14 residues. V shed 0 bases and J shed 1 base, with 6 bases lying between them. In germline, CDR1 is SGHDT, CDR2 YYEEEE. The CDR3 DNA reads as TGTGCCAGCAGCTTGGTATCGGGCACAGATACGCAGTATTTT. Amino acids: CASSLVSGTDTQYF. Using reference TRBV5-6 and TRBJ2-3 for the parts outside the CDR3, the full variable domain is DAGVTQSPTHLIKTRGQQVTLRCSPKSGHDTVSWYQQALGQGPQFIFQYYEEEERQRGNFPDRFSGHQFPNYSSELNVNALLLGDSALYLCASSLVSGTDTQYFGPGTRLTVL.

CDR3 protein: CATSRDKGVYGYTF. The CDR3 DNA follows: TGTGCCACCAGCAGAGATAAGGGGGTATATGGCTACACCTTC. The V call is TRBV15, the J call TRBJ1-2, with a possible D match to TRBD1 (6 bases). Germline V gene lookup returns CDR1 LNHNV and CDR2 YYDKDF (reference sequence). This CDR3 spans 14 amino acids. The V end lost 0 bases, the J end lost 5 bases, and 10 bases lay between the germline ends.

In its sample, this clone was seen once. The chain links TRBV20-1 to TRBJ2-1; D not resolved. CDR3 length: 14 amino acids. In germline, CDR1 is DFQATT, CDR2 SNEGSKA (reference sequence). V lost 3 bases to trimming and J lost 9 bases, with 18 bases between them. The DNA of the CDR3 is TGCAGTGCTAGTGACTTTTCGGTTTTCACTGAGCAGTTCTTC. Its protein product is CSASDFSVFTEQFF.

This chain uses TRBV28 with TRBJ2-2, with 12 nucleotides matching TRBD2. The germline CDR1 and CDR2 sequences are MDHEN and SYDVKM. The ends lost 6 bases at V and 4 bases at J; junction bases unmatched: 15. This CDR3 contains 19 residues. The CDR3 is CASSRMGLAGTLRTGELFF. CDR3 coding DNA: TGTGCCAGCAGCCGAATGGGACTAGCGGGTACCCTGCGCACCGGGGAGCTGTTTTTT. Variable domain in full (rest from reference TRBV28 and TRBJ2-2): DVKVTQSSRYLVKRTGEKVFLECVQDMDHENMFWYRQDPGLGLRLIYFSYDVKMKEKGDIPEGYSVSREKKERFSLILESASTNQTSMYLCASSRMGLAGTLRTGELFFGEGSRLTVL.

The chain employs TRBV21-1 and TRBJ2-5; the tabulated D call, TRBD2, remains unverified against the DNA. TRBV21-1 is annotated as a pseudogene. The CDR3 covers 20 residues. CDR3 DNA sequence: TGTGCCAGCAGCACCTGGACTAGCGGGGGTGTACGGGGGCCCCAAGAGACCCAGTACTTC. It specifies CASSTWTSGGVRGPQETQYF.